This T cell receptor beta chain was identified in a study of blood T cell repertoires in COVID-19. As for the study in general: Specimens from acute and convalescent COVID-19 originated in the United States, Italy and Spain. PBMCs, B-cell-depleted T cells, or T cells provided the cDNA or gDNA that made up the material.

Per the authors' pipeline: Amplification with reference gene primers provided the estimates of nucleated cell counts. Assay used: immunoSEQ multiplex PCR; TCRdb lists only in-frame clones, some missing. V, J and clone size were drawn from that table, and D and trimming were deduced from the DNA. There are around 59,000 clones in the sample; more than 80% occur only once, and under 1.5% lies in the top ten. CDR1 and CDR2 (germline): MNHNS, SASEGT. This CDR3 comprises 12 residues. Trimming shortened V by 6 bases and J by 2 bases, and 5 bases separated the two germline ends. The chain uses TRBV6-1 and TRBJ2-4; D gene ambiguous. Sequenced input: peripheral blood. This clonotype was sampled from a man in his sixties with acute or convalescent COVID-19. CDR3 loop: CASSRPKNIQYF. CDR3 nucleotide sequence: TGTGCCAGCAGCCGTCCCAAAAACATTCAGTACTTC.